The clone carrying this T cell receptor beta chain was seen many times. The target antigen is unknown. Unique molecular identifiers tagged the TCRbeta library. TCRdb called the PCR reads again in MiXCR, with one record for every CDR3 protein. Counted here are 200,000 or so distinct CDR3 sequences, about 6.6% occurring once; the ten biggest clones make up roughly 6%. These data are taken from a study of T-cell reconstitution after alpha-beta-depleted transplantation in children. The study, taken as a whole, reports: Several hundred expanded graft clones reportedly supplied alpha-beta T cells about two months after transplant. High day-60 TCRbeta diversity in some patients came from surviving recipient T cells and thymic progenitors. Newly produced T cells mostly provided counts and TCRbeta diversity after one year, as hyperexpanded clones declined.

This receptor was obtained from a boy aged 2 to 9 with acute lymphoblastic leukemia, due to receive a stem cell transplant. The sample was PBMCs, taken before TCRalphabeta/CD19-depleted stem cell transplant.

The CDR3 DNA follows: TGTGCCAGCAGCGTAAGGGATGAGCAGTACTTC. Translating gives CASSVRDEQYF. V gene TRBV7-9 combines with J gene TRBJ2-7; D remains ambiguous. V was cut by 5 bases and J by 7 bases, with 9 bases left in between. CDR3 size: 11 residues. Germline V CDR1 and CDR2: SEHNR, FQNEAQ (reference sequence). Based on the CDR3 plus reference TRBV7-9 and TRBJ2-7, the full variable domain is DTGVSQNPRHKITKRGQNVTFRCDPISEHNRLYWYRQTLGQGPEFLTYFQNEAQLEKSRLLSDRFSAERPKGSFSTLEIQRTEQGDSAMYLCASSVRDEQYFGPGTRLTVT.